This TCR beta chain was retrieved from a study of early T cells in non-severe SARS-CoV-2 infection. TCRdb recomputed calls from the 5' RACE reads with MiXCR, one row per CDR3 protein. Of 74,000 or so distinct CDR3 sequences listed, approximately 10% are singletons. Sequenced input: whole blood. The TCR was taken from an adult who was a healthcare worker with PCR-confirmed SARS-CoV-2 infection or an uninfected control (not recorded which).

The CDR3 region has the DNA TGTGCCAGCAGCCGGGACCCCAACCTCAATGAGCAGTTCTTC. It translates to CASSRDPNLNEQFF. This rearrangement joins TRBV6-4 to TRBJ2-1, with D perhaps matching TRBD1 or TRBD2 (5 bases each). Germline V gives CDR1 MRHNA, CDR2 SNTAGT. CDR3 length: 14 residues. V lost 6 bases, J lost 6 bases, and 15 bases lay in between.